This TCR beta chain was sequenced in a study of beta chain features in type 1 diabetes. The CDR3 covers 21 residues. The V gene end was trimmed by 0 bases and the J gene end by 4 bases; junction bases not matched to a gene: 19. Germline CDR1 reads LGHNA; CDR2 reads YSLEER. Reverse transcribing all isolated RNA meant expressed TCRB transcripts were sequenced. The assay was immunoSEQ multiplex PCR, and TCRdb's table has in-frame clones only and misses some. The sample yields under 400,000 clones, 11% to 15% seen once. CD4+ naive, central memory, regulatory and stem cell-like memory subsets were isolated by sorting on CD45RO/CCR7/CD25/CD127/CD95/CD27. As concerns this clone: Its antigen is undetermined.

Study-level points and caveats: Within patients, naive, central memory and Treg TCRB repertoires seemed more similar than within healthy donors. PCR might pick shorter templates more often, in the same way for patients and controls. Reduced insertions and increased deletions marked VDJ junctions in type 1 diabetes patients.

The TCR comes from a man aged 25-45 years in good health. Sequencing was carried out using central memory CD4+ T cells from blood. This chain uses TRBV4-3 with TRBJ1-3; 9 bases align to TRBD1. The CDR3 here is CASSQDVSRFSLGTGGNTIYF. The CDR3 DNA reads as TGCGCCAGCAGCCAAGACGTTTCGCGGTTTTCGCTCGGGACAGGGGGAAACACCATATATTTT.